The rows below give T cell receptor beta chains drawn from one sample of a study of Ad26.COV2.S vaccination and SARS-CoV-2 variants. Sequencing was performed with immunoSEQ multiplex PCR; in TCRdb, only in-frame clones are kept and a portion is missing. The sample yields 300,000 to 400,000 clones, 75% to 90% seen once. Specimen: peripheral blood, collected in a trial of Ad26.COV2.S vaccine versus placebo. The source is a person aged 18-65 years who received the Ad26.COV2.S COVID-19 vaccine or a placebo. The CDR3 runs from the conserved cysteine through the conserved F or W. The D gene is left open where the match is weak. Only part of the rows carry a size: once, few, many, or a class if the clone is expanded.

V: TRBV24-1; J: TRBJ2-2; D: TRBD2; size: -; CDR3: CATSDVWGLAGGGTGELFF; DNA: TGTGCCACCAGTGATGTTTGGGGACTAGCGGGGGGAGGCACCGGGGAGCTGTTTTTT
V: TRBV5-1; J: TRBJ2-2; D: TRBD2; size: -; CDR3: CASSTERERNGELFF; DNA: TGCGCCAGCAGCACCGAGCGGGAGCGAAACGGGGAGCTGTTTTTT
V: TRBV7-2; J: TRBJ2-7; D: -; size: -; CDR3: CASSPWAGNNEQYF; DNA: TGTGCCAGCAGCCCCTGGGCGGGTAACAACGAGCAGTACTTC
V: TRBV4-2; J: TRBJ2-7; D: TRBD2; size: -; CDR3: CASSQDTGPLSLLAASSEQYF; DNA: TGTGCCAGCAGCCAGGATACTGGGCCCTTGTCTTTACTAGCGGCGTCTAGTGAGCAGTACTTC
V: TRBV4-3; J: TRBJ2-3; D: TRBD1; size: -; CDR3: CASSQEGQGGTQYF; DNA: TGCGCCAGCAGCCAAGAGGGACAGGGCGGTACGCAGTATTTT
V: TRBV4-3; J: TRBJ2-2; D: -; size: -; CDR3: CASSQEGDGGNTGELFF; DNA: TGCGCCAGCAGCCAAGAGGGCGACGGGGGGAACACCGGGGAGCTGTTTTTT
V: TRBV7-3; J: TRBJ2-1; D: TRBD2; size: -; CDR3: CASSPNRLAGGTSWTDEQFF; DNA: TGTGCCAGCAGCCCAAACCGACTAGCGGGAGGGACGAGTTGGACCGATGAGCAGTTCTTC
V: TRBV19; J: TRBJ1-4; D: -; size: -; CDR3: CASSIGRGSNEKLFF; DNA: TGTGCCAGTAGTATAGGCAGGGGATCTAATGAAAAACTGTTTTTT
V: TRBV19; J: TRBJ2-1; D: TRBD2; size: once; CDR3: CASSMAAGGVYNEQFF; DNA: TGTGCCAGTAGTATGGCCGCGGGGGGAGTTTACAATGAGCAGTTCTTC
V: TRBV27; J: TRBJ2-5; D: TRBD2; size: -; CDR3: CASSFLFEAGGHKETQYF; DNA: TGTGCCAGCAGTTTTTTATTCGAGGCGGGAGGGCATAAAGAGACCCAGTACTTC
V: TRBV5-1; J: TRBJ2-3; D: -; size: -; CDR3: CASSFTYTERKGDTQYF; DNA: TGCGCCAGCAGCTTCACTTACACGGAACGAAAGGGAGATACGCAGTATTTT
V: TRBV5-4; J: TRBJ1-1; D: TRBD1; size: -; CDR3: CASSLAAGGRAFF; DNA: TGTGCCAGCAGCTTGGCAGCAGGGGGTAGAGCTTTCTTT
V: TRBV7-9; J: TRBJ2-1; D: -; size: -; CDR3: CASSLDYNEQFF; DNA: TGTGCCAGCAGCTTGGACTACAATGAGCAGTTCTTC
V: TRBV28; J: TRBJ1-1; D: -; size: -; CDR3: CASSLPGNTEAFF; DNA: TGTGCCAGCAGTTTACCTGGCAACACTGAAGCTTTCTTT
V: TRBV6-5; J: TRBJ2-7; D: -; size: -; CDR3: CASTSSLSYEQYF; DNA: TGTGCCAGCACCTCCAGTCTTTCCTACGAGCAGTACTTC
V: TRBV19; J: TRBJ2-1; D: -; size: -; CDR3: CASSFTSNEQFF; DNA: TGTGCCAGTAGTTTTACTAGCAATGAGCAGTTCTTC
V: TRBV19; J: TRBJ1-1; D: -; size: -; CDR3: CASSSSHGGSVNTEAFF; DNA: TGTGCCAGTAGTTCAAGTCACGGGGGCTCGGTGAACACTGAAGCTTTCTTT
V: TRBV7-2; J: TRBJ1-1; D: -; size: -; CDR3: CASSLVPSGEAFF; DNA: TGTGCCAGCAGCTTAGTCCCGTCGGGTGAAGCTTTCTTT
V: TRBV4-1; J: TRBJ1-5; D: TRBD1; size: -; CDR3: CASSQGQGQSYSNQPQHF; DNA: TGCGCCAGCAGCCAAGGACAGGGGCAGAGTTATAGCAATCAGCCCCAGCATTTT
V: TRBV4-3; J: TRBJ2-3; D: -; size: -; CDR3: CASSQDGAGGTDTQYF; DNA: TGCGCCAGCAGCCAAGATGGGGCAGGGGGCACAGATACGCAGTATTTT
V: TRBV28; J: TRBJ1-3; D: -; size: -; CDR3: CASRGQGNTIYF; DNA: TGTGCCAGCAGGGGACAAGGAAACACCATATATTTT
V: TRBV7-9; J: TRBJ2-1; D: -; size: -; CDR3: CASSLPGSSYNEQFF; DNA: TGTGCCAGCAGCTTACCCGGGAGCTCCTACAATGAGCAGTTCTTC
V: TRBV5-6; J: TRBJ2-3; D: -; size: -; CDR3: CASALGITDTQYF; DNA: TGTGCCAGCGCTCTGGGAATTACAGATACGCAGTATTTT
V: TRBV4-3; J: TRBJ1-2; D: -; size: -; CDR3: CASSQGDRNNYGYTF; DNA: TGCGCCAGCAGCCAAGGAGACAGGAATAACTATGGCTACACCTTC
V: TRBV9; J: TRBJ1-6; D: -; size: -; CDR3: CASSVGDNSPLHF; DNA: TGTGCCAGCAGCGTAGGAGATAATTCACCCCTCCACTTT
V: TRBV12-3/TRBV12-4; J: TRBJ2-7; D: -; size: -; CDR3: CASRTGQTYEQYF; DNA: TGTGCCAGCAGGACTGGACAGACCTACGAGCAGTACTTC
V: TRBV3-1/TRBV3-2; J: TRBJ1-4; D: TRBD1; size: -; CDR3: CASSQEGWDRGEKLFF; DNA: TGTGCCAGCAGCCAAGAGGGCTGGGACAGGGGTGAAAAACTGTTTTTT
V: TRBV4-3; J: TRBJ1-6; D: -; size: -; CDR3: CASSQDRGQRTPLHF; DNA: TGCGCCAGCAGCCAAGATCGGGGACAAAGGACACCCCTCCACTTT
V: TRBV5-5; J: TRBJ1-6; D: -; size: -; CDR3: CASSLAGGVHSPLHF; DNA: TGTGCCAGCAGCTTGGCCGGAGGAGTCCATTCACCCCTCCACTTT
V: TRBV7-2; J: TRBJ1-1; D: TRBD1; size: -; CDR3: CASSHNRGQDTEAFF; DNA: TGTGCCAGCAGCCACAACAGGGGCCAGGACACTGAAGCTTTCTTT
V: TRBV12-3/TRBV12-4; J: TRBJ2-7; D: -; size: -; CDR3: CASSFHPYEQYF; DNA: TGTGCCAGCAGTTTCCATCCCTACGAGCAGTACTTC
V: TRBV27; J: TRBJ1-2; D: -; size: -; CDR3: CASSLQKTDYGYTF; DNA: TGTGCCAGCAGTTTGCAGAAGACTGACTATGGCTACACCTTC
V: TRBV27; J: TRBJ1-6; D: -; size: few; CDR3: CASSWGGGAWNSPLHF; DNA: TGTGCCAGCAGTTGGGGCGGGGGGGCTTGGAATTCACCCCTCCACTTT
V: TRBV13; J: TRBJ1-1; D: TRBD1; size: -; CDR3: CASSFGDRSNTEAFF; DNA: TGTGCCAGCAGCTTCGGGGACAGATCGAACACTGAAGCTTTCTTT
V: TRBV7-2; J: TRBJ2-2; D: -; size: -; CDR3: CASRTAGVVGELFF; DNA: TGTGCCAGCAGAACCGCAGGGGTAGTCGGGGAGCTGTTTTTT
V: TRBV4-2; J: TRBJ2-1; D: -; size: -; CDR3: CASSQAGNNEQFF; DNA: TGTGCCAGCAGCCAAGCAGGTAACAATGAGCAGTTCTTC
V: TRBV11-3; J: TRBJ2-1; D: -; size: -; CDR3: CASSLALEREQFF; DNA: TGTGCCAGCAGCTTAGCACTTGAGCGGGAGCAGTTCTTC
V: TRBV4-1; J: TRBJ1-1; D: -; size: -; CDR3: CASSQDFGTEAFF; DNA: TGCGCCAGCAGCCAAGATTTTGGGACAGAAGCTTTCTTT
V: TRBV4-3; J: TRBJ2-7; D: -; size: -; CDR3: CASSQEGGHHSEQYF; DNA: TGCGCCAGCAGCCAAGAGGGCGGCCATCATTCCGAGCAGTACTTC
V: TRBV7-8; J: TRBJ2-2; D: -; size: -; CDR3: CASSSRDRTRAGELFF; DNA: TGTGCCAGCAGCTCCCGGGACCGCACGAGGGCCGGGGAGCTGTTTTTT
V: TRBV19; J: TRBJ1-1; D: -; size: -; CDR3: CASSIDIARTEAFF; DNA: TGTGCCAGTAGTATAGATATTGCGAGGACTGAAGCTTTCTTT
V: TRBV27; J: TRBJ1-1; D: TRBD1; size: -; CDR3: CASSSFDRAEAFF; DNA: TGTGCCAGCAGTTCCTTCGACAGGGCTGAAGCTTTCTTT
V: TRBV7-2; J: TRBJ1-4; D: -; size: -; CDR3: CASSPRGGTTNEKLFF; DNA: TGTGCCAGCAGCCCAAGGGGGGGGACAACTAATGAAAAACTGTTTTTT
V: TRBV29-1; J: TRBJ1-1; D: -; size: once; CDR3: CSVRTTENTEAFF; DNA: TGCAGCGTCCGAACGACAGAAAACACTGAAGCTTTCTTT
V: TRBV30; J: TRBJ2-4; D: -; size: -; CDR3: CAWSERNENIQYF; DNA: TGTGCCTGGAGTGAAAGAAACGAAAACATTCAGTACTTC
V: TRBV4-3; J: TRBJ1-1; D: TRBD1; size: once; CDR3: CASSQAWTGGAVTFF; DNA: TGCGCCAGCAGCCAGGCCTGGACAGGGGGCGCGGTAACTTTCTTT
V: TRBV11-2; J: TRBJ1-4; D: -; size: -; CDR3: CASSLRGSVVEKLFF; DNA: TGTGCCAGCAGCTTAAGGGGTAGCGTGGTAGAAAAACTGTTTTTT
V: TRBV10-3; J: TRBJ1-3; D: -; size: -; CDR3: CAIRAQSSGNTIYF; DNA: TGTGCCATCAGGGCCCAATCCTCTGGAAACACCATATATTTT
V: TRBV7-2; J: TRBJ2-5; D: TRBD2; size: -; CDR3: CASSLVPGGVETQYF; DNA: TGTGCCAGCAGCTTAGTTCCGGGAGGTGTGGAGACCCAGTACTTC
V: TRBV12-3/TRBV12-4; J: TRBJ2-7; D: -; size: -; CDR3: CASSYSYEQYF; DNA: TGTGCCAGCAGTTATTCCTACGAGCAGTACTTC
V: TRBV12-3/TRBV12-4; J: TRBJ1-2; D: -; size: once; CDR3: CASSIDRLGGYTF; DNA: TGTGCCAGCAGCATAGACAGGCTGGGTGGCTACACCTTC
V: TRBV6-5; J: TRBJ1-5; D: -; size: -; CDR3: CASSRGTPSNQPQHF; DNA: TGTGCCAGCAGCCGCGGGACACCCTCCAATCAGCCCCAGCATTTT
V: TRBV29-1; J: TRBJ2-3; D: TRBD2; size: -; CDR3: CSVIAGGPGDTQYF; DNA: TGCAGCGTAATAGCGGGAGGGCCTGGAGATACGCAGTATTTT